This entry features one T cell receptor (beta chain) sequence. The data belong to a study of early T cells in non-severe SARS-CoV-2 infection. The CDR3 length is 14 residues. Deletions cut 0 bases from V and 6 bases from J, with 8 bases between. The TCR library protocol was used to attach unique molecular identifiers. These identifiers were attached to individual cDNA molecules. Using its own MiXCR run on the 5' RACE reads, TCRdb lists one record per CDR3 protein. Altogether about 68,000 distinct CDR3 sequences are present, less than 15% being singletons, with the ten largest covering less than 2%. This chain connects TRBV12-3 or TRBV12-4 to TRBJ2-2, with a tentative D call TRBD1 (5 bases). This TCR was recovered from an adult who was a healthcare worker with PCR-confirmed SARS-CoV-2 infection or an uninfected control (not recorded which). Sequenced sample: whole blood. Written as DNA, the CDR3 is TGTGCCAGCAGTTTAGCCAGGGCCGCCGGGGAGCTGTTTTTT. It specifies CASSLARAAGELFF.